These 20 T cell receptor beta chains were all obtained from the same sample, sequenced in a study of blood T cell repertoires in COVID-19. Measured with immunoSEQ multiplex PCR; TCRdb has only the in-frame clones, and not every one. The repertoire consists of about 360,000 clones, with roughly 90% occurring once and the leading ten covering 7.1%. Input material: peripheral blood. The origin of the receptors is a woman aged 55-69 years with COVID-19, enrolled during active disease.

For this clone: The same CDR3 is also encoded by other DNA sequences in this sample. The chain couples TRBV12-3 or TRBV12-4 to TRBJ2-2; D might be TRBD2 (6 bases). The CDR3 has 12 residues. Between the trimmed V and J ends, which lost 5 bases and 5 bases, there was a span of 6 bases. This CDR3 reads CASSRGTGELFF. Here the CDR3 DNA reads TGTGCCAGCAGTCGGGGGACCGGGGAGCTGTTTTTT.

This clone was counted only a few times. The chain employs TRBV19 and TRBJ1-2; 9 bases agree with TRBD1. CDR1 and CDR2 from the germline V gene are LNHDA and SQIVND (reference sequence). The CDR3 has 15 residues. V lost 1 base, J lost 7 bases, and 7 bases stayed unmatched. The CDR3 DNA sequence: TGTGCCAGTAGTATAGGCCGGACAGGGGATTCTGGCTACACCTTC. It translates to CASSIGRTGDSGYTF. Full variable domain (remainder filled in from reference TRBV19 and TRBJ1-2): DGGITQSPKYLFRKEGQNVTLSCEQNLNHDAMYWYRQDPGQGLRLIYYSQIVNDFQKGDIAEGYSVSREKKESFPLTVTSAQKNPTAFYLCASSIGRTGDSGYTFGSGTRLTVV.

This clone was detected once. The chain joins TRBV7-2 to TRBJ2-1; TRBD1 is a possible D gene (5 bases). The V gene lost 0 bases and the J gene lost 4 bases, with 10 bases spanning the gap. Germline V CDR1 and CDR2: SGHTA, FQGNSA. The CDR3 length is 15 residues. The CDR3 protein is CASSLAGAEYNEQFF. The CDR3 nucleotides are TGTGCCAGCAGCTTAGCAGGGGCAGAGTACAATGAGCAGTTCTTC.

About this clone: The same CDR3 is also encoded by other DNA sequences in this sample. This chain uses TRBV6-5 with TRBJ1-5; the D gene is possibly TRBD1 (5 bases). Per germline, CDR1 MNHEY and CDR2 SVGAGI. The CDR3 runs 15 residues. V lost 0 bases to trimming and J lost 4 bases, with 10 bases between them. The CDR3 bases are TGTGCCAGCAGTTACTCCGGGGGACTGAATCAGCCCCAGCATTTT. Residues: CASSYSGGLNQPQHF.

This chain links TRBV2 with TRBJ1-1, with a possible D match to TRBD1 (5 bases). Trimming took 4 bases from V and 6 from J, leaving 18 bases between them. CDR1 SNHLY and CDR2 FYNNEI come from the germline V gene. The CDR3 covers 15 residues. The DNA for the CDR3 is TGTGCCAGCAGTGCCAGGGCCCCCTTCGTCTCTGAAGCTTTCTTT. It yields the protein CASSARAPFVSEAFF.

This CDR3 reads CASRPQGVMNTEAFF. The DNA for the CDR3 is TGTGCCAGCAGGCCTCAGGGGGTGATGAACACTGAAGCTTTCTTT. This rearrangement joins TRBV7-3 to TRBJ1-1, with 7 bases fitting TRBD1. The CDR3 covers 15 residues. The junction had 7 bases not matched to a gene; V was cut back by 6 bases and J by 0 bases. The germline V gene encodes CDR1 SGHTA and CDR2 FQGTGA. Full variable domain (rest looked up from reference TRBV7-3 and TRBJ1-1): GAGVSQTPSNKVTEKGKYVELRCDPISGHTALYWYRQSLGQGPEFLIYFQGTGAADDSGLPNDRFFAVRPEGSVSTLKIQRTERGDSAVYLCASRPQGVMNTEAFFGQGTRLTVV.

The CDR3 DNA reads TGCAGCGTTGAAGTCAGGGTCGGTGAAAAACTGTTTTTT. Translated, it gives CSVEVRVGEKLFF. The rearrangement links TRBV29-1 to TRBJ1-4; D is perhaps TRBD1 (5 bases). The CDR3 covers 13 residues. Trimming cost V 1 base and J 7 bases, with 10 bases left between them. Germline assignment: CDR1 SQVTM and CDR2 ANQGSEA. Combining the CDR3 with reference TRBV29-1 and TRBJ1-4 gives the whole variable domain SAVISQKPSRDICQRGTSLTIQCQVDSQVTMMFWYRQQPGQSLTLIATANQGSEATYESGFVIDKFPISRPNLTFSTLTVSNMSPEDSSIYLCSVEVRVGEKLFFGSGTQLSVL.

The rearrangement links TRBV13 to TRBJ1-1, with TRBD1 matching 8 bases. Germline values: CDR1 PRHDT, CDR2 FYEKMQ (reference sequence). The CDR3 covers 14 residues. V was pared by 5 bases and J by 5 bases, with 7 bases of the junction left unmatched. Here the CDR3 DNA reads TGTGCCAGCAGCCGACAGGGGCGGGGGACTGAAGCTTTCTTT. Amino acid sequence: CASSRQGRGTEAFF.

The chain recombines TRBV19 with TRBJ1-5, with 10 bases aligning to TRBD1. This CDR3 contains 16 residues. Per the germline V gene, CDR1 is LNHDA and CDR2 is SQIVND (reference sequence). J gave up 0 bases and V 5 bases, and 4 bases lay outside the gene matches. CDR3 sequence (DNA): TGTGCCAGTAGTGCACGGGACAGGGGTAGCAATCAGCCCCAGCATTTT. As protein: CASSARDRGSNQPQHF. The full variable domain, its missing parts supplied by reference TRBV19 and TRBJ1-5, is DGGITQSPKYLFRKEGQNVTLSCEQNLNHDAMYWYRQDPGQGLRLIYYSQIVNDFQKGDIAEGYSVSREKKESFPLTVTSAQKNPTAFYLCASSARDRGSNQPQHFGDGTRLSIL.

The gene calls are TRBV7-9 and TRBJ1-6; D gene unclear. V was shortened by 2 bases and J by 7 bases, with 9 bases between the two germline ends. CDR1 and CDR2 (germline): SEHNR, FQNEAQ (reference sequence). There are 14 residues in the CDR3. As DNA, the CDR3 is TGTGCCAGCAGCTTAAGGGAGGGCAATTCACCCCTCCACTTT. Translating gives CASSLREGNSPLHF.

The chain carries TRBV11-3 and TRBJ2-7; TRBD2 might be the D (5 bases). The CDR3 is 15 residues long. Trimming left V 2 bases short and J 4 bases short, with 15 bases between. CDR1 is SGHNT, CDR2 YENEEA, per germline. CDR3 DNA sequence: TGTGCCAGCAGCTTAATGGACGGATCGGGGTACGAGCAGTACTTC. This encodes CASSLMDGSGYEQYF.

The rearrangement links TRBV6-6 to TRBJ1-4; possibly TRBD1 for D (5 bases). The CDR3 is 15 residues long. CDR1 is MNHNY and CDR2 is SVGAGI in the germline V gene (reference sequence). Trimming pared 6 bases from V and 2 bases from J, leaving 13 bases between. The CDR3 loop is CASRTGGRTNEKLFF. CDR3 in DNA: TGTGCCAGCAGGACCGGGGGTCGTACTAATGAAAAACTGTTTTTT.

This clone was picked up a small number of times. The chain joins TRBV25-1 to TRBJ1-2; possibly TRBD1 for D (6 bases). This CDR3 spans 14 amino acids. The V end lost 5 bases, the J end lost 2 bases, and 12 bases lay between the germline ends. The germline gives CDR1 MGHDK, CDR2 SYGVNS. This CDR3 reads CASSLRTENYGYTF. CDR3 nucleotides: TGTGCCAGCAGTCTCCGGACAGAAAACTATGGCTACACCTTC.

V gene TRBV2 combines with J gene TRBJ2-2, with D uncertain. CDR3 size: 15 residues. Germline loops: CDR1 SNHLY, CDR2 FYNNEI. Trimming stripped 7 bases from V and 3 bases from J, with 15 bases between. The CDR3 spells CASKINGADTGELFF. The CDR3 coding sequence is TGTGCCAGCAAGATCAACGGCGCGGACACCGGGGAGCTGTTTTTT.

The chain recombines TRBV7-3 with TRBJ1-2; TRBD1 agrees at 10 bases. Trimming took 4 bases from V and 4 from J; bases not matched to a gene: 12. The CDR3 extends over 17 amino acids. Germline CDR1 is SGHTA and CDR2 is FQGTGA. The CDR3 nucleotides read TGTGCCAGCAGCTCAATCGGGACAGGGGCCCTCCTCTATGGCTACACCTTC. This codes for CASSSIGTGALLYGYTF.

This sequence joins TRBV5-6 and TRBJ2-1; possibly TRBD2 for D (6 bases). The CDR3 runs 17 residues. V was cut by 6 bases and J by 0 bases, with 19 bases left in between. Germline assignment: CDR1 SGHDT and CDR2 YYEEEE. DNA of the CDR3: TGTGCCAGCACCTGGGGAGCGGGCCTCCCCTCCTACAATGAGCAGTTCTTC. Amino acid sequence: CASTWGAGLPSYNEQFF.

V is TRBV5-1 and J is TRBJ2-1; tentative D call: TRBD1 (6 bases). Germline CDR1 is SGHRS and CDR2 is YFSETQ. The CDR3 has 12 amino acids. V was pared by 4 bases and J by 10 bases, with 12 bases between. The chain's CDR3 is CASSPTGQEQFF. CDR3 coding DNA: TGCGCCAGCAGCCCTACAGGGCAAGAGCAGTTCTTC.

The chain links TRBV5-1 to TRBJ1-2; maybe TRBD1 (6 bases). Germline CDR1 reads SGHRS; CDR2 reads YFSETQ. Trimming shortened V by 4 bases and J by 0 bases, and 16 bases separated the two germline ends. CDR3 size: 16 residues. The CDR3 sequence is CASSLASRGSNYGYTF. The CDR3 nucleotides read TGCGCCAGCAGCCTTGCTTCCAGGGGATCTAACTATGGCTACACCTTC.

The J gene is TRBJ1-3, the V gene TRBV6-5; TRBD1 aligns across 9 bases. CDR3 length: 14 residues. Germline trimming cut 2 bases from V and 7 bases from J; bases unmatched to any gene: 3. Looked up from germline, CDR1 is MNHEY and CDR2 is SVGAGI. The CDR3 is CASSYGTGPNTIYF. Here the CDR3 DNA reads TGTGCCAGCAGTTACGGGACAGGGCCCAACACCATATATTTT.

The chain uses TRBV7-3 and TRBJ2-2; 8 bases map to TRBD2. The CDR3 covers 16 residues. V was clipped by 5 bases and J by 2 bases; unmatched bases: 7. The germline V gene encodes CDR1 SGHTA and CDR2 FQGTGA. CDR3: CASSQATSGNTGELFF. The CDR3 DNA follows: TGTGCCAGCAGCCAAGCCACTAGCGGCAACACCGGGGAGCTGTTTTTT.